The 2 T cell receptor beta chains below all came from one sample that was sequenced in a study of blood T cell repertoires in COVID-19. Data came from immunoSEQ multiplex PCR; TCRdb stores just in-frame clones and leaves some out. The sample has approximately 120,000 clones, roughly 69% seen once. The material sequenced was peripheral blood. All receptors derive from a woman aged 70-85 years with acute or convalescent COVID-19.

There are many counts of this clone. The chain combines TRBV5-1 with TRBJ2-1, with 9 bases that match TRBD2. This CDR3 has 16 residues. V lost 2 bases to trimming and J lost 6 bases; unmatched junction nucleotides: 9. Looked up from germline, CDR1 is SGHRS and CDR2 is YFSETQ. As DNA, the CDR3 is TGCGCCAGCAGCTTCATTAGCGGGAGAGGGGCCAATGAGCAGTTCTTC. It translates to CASSFISGRGANEQFF.

This clone was seen only a few times. V and J are TRBV15 and TRBJ2-5; TRBD2 agrees at 9 bases. V trimming: 7 bases; J trimming: 5 bases; junction bases outside the gene matches: 11. Germline loops: CDR1 LNHNV, CDR2 YYDKDF (reference sequence). CDR3 length equals 15 residues. DNA of the CDR3: TGTGCCACCACACTTCGCGGGGGGGCCGGTGAGACCCAGTACTTC. Its protein product is CATTLRGGAGETQYF.